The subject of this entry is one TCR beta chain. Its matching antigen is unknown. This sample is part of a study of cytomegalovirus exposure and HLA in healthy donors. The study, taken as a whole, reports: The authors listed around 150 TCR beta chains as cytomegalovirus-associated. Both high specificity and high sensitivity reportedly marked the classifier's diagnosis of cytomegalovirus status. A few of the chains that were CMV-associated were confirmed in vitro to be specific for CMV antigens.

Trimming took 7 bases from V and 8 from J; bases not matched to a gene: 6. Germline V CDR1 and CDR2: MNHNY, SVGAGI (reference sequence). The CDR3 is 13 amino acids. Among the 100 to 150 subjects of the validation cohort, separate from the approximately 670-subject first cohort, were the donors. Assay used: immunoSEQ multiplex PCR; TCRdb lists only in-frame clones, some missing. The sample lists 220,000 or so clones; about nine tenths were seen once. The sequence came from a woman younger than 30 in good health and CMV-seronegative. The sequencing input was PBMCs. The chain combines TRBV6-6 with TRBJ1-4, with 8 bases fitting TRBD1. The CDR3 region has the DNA TGTGCCAGCACATCTTGGACAGGGGAAAAACTGTTTTTT. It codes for CASTSWTGEKLFF.